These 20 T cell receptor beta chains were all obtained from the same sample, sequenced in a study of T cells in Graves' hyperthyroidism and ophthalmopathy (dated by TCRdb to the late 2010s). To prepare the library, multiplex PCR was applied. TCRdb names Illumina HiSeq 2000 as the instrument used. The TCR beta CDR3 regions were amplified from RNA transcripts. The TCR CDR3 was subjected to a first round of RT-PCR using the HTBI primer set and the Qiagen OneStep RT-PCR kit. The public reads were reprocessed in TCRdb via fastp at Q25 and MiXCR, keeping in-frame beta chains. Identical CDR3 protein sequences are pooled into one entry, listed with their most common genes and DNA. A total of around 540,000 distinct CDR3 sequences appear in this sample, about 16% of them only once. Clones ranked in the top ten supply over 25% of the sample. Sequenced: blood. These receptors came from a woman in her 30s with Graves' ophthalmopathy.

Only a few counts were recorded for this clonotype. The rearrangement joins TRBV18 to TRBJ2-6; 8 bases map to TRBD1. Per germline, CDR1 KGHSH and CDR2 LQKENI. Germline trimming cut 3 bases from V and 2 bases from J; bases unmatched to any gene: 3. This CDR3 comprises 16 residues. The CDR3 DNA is TGTGCCAGCTCACCGACAGGGGCCGCTGGGGCCAACGTCCTGACTTTC. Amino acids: CASSPTGAAGANVLTF. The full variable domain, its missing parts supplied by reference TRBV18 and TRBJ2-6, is NAGVMQNPRHLVRRRGQEARLRCSPMKGHSHVYWYRQLPEEGLKFMVYLQKENIIDESGMPKERFSAEFPKEGPSILRIQQVVRGDSAAYFCASSPTGAAGANVLTFGAGSRLTVL.

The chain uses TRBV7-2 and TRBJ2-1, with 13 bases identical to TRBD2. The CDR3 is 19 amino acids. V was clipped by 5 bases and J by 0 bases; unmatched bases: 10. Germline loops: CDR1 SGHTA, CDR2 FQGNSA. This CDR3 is CASSPGGLAGISSYNEQFF. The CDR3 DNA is TGTGCCAGCAGCCCCGGGGGACTAGCGGGAATCAGCTCCTACAATGAGCAGTTCTTC. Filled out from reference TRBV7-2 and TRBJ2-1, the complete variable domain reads GAGVSQSPSNKVTEKGKDVELRCDPISGHTALYWYRQSLGQGLEFLIYFQGNSAPDKSGLPSDRFSAERTGGSVSTLTIQRTQQEDSAVYLCASSPGGLAGISSYNEQFFGPGTRLTVL.

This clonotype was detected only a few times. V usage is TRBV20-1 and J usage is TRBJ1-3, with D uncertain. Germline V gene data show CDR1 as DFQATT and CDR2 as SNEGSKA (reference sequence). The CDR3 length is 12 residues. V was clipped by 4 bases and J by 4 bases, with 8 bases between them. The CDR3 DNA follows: TGCAGTGCTACCCCCCAAGGAAACACCATATATTTT. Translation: CSATPQGNTIYF.

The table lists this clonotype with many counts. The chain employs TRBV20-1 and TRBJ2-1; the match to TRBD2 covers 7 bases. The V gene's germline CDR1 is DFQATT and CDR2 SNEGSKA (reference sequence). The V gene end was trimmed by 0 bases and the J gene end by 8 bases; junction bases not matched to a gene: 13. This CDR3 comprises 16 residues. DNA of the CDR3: TGCAGTGCTAGAGATGGGGGGGTTGAAAAACAGGATGAGCAGTTCTTC. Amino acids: CSARDGGVEKQDEQFF.

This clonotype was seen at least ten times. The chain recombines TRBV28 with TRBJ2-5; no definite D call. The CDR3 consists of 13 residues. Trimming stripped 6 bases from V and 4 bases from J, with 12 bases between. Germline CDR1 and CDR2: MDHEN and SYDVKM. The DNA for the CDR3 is TGTGCCAGCAGACCTCAAGGGTCAGAGACCCAGTACTTC. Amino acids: CASRPQGSETQYF. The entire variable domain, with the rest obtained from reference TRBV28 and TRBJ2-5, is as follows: DVKVTQSSRYLVKRTGEKVFLECVQDMDHENMFWYRQDPGLGLRLIYFSYDVKMKEKGDIPEGYSVSREKKERFSLILESASTNQTSMYLCASRPQGSETQYFGPGTRLLVL.

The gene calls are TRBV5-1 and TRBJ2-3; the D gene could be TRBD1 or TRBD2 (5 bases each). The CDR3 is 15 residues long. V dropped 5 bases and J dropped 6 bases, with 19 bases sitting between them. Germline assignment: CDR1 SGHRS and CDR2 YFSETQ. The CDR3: CASSPVTSGTDTQYF. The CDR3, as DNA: TGCGCCAGCAGTCCGGTGACCTCGGGGACCGATACGCAGTATTTT.

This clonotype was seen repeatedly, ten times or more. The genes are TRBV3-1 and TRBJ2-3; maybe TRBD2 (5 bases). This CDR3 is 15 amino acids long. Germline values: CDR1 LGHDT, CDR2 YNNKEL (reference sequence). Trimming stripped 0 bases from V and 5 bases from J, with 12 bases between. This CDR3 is CASSQDVIGGDTQYF. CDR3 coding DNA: TGTGCCAGCAGCCAAGATGTAATAGGAGGAGATACGCAGTATTTT.

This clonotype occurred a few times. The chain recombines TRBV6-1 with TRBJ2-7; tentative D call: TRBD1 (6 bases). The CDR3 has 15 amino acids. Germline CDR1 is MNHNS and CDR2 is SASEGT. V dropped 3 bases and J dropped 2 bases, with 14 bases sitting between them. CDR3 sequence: CASSDTRDTTYEQYF. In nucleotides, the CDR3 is TGTGCCAGCAGTGATACCCGGGACACGACCTACGAGCAGTACTTC.

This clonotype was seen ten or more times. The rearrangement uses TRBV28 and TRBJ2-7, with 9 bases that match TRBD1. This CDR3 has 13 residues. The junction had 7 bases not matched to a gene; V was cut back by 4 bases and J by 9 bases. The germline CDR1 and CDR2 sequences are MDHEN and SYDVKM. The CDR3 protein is CASSSRRTGVQYF. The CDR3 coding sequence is TGTGCCAGCAGTTCCCGTCGGACAGGGGTGCAGTACTTC.

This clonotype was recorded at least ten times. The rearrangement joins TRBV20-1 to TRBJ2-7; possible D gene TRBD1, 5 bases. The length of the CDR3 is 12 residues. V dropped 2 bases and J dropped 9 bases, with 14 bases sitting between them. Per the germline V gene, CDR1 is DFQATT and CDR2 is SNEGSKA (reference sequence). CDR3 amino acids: CSARIRARGQYF. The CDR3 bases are TGCAGTGCTAGAATTAGGGCAAGGGGGCAGTACTTC.

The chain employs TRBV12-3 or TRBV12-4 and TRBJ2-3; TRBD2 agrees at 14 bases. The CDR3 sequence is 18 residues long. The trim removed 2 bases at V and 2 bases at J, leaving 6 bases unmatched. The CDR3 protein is CASSLTGLAGGITDTQYF. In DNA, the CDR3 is TGTGCCAGCAGTTTAACCGGACTAGCGGGAGGCATCACAGATACGCAGTATTTT.

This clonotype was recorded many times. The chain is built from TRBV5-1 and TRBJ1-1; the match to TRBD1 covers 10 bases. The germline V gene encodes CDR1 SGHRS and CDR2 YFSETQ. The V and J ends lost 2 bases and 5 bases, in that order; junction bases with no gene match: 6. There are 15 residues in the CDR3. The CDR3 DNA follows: TGCGCCAGCAGCTTCCGGGACAGGGGAGGAACTGAAGCTTTCTTT. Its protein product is CASSFRDRGGTEAFF.

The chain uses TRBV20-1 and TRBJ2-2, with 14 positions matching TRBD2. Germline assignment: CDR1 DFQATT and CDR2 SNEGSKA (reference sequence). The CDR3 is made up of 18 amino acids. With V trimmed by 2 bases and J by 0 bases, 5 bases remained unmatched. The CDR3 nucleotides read TGCAGTGCTAGACCTGGGACTAGCGGGAGAGCGAACACCGGGGAGCTGTTTTTT. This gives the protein CSARPGTSGRANTGELFF.

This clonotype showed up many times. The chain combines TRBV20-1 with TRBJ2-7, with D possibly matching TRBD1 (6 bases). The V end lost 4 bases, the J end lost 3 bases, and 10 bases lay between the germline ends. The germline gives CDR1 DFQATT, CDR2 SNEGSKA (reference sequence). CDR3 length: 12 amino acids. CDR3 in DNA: TGCAGTGCTAAGACAGGAAGCTACGAGCAGTACTTC. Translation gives CSAKTGSYEQYF.

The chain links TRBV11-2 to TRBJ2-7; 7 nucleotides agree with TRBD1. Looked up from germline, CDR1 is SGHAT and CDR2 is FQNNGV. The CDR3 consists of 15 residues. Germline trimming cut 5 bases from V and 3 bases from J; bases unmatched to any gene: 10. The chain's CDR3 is CASSPPGTVLYEQYF. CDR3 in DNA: TGTGCCAGCAGCCCACCCGGGACAGTTCTCTACGAGCAGTACTTC.

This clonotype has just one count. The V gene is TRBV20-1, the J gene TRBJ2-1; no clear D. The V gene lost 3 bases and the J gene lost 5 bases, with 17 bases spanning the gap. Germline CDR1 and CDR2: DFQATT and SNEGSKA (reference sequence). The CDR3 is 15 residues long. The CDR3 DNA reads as TGCAGTGCTAGCCAACCGAAAAGGGATCACAATGAGCAGTTCTTC. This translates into CSASQPKRDHNEQFF.

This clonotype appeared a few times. CDR3 nucleotide sequence: TGTGCCAGCAGTTACGAGGGAGAGACCCAGTACTTC. Translation: CASSYEGETQYF. This chain joins TRBV6-2 or TRBV6-3 and TRBJ2-5, with a weak D call TRBD2 (5 bases). The V and J ends lost 2 bases and 4 bases respectively, with 5 bases between them. The CDR3 loop spans 12 amino acids. Germline CDR1 and CDR2: MNHEY and SVGEGT.

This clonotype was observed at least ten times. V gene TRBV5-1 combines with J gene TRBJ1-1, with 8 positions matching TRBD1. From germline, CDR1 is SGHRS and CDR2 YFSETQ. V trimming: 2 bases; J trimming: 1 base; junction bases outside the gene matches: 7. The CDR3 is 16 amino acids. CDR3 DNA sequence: TGCGCCAGCAGCTTAGGGAGACAGGGGCGGAACACTGAAGCTTTCTTT. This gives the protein CASSLGRQGRNTEAFF.

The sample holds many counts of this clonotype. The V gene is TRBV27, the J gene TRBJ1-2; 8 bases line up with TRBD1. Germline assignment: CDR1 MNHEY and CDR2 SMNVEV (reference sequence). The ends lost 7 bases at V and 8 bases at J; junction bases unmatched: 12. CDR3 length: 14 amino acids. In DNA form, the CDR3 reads TGTGCCAGCACTACCGGGACAGGCAGTAGGGGCTACACCTTC. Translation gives CASTTGTGSRGYTF.

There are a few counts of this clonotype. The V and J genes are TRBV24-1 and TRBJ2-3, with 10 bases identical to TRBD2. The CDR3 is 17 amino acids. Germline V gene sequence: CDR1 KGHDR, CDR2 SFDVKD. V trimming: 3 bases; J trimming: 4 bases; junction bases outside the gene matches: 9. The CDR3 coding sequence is TGTGCCACCAGTGATCCGACGTTAGCGGGAGGCCCAGATACGCAGTATTTT. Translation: CATSDPTLAGGPDTQYF.